The rows below give T cell receptor beta chains drawn from one sample of a study. Each CDR3 protein is one row after TCRdb ran MiXCR on the RT-PCR reads. The sample comprises about 680,000 distinct CDR3 sequences, 12% to 15% of which are singletons, and 3.6% rests with the top ten. The sequencing input was memory CD4+ T cells from blood. The receptors were sampled from a female donor in good health, serving as a healthy control. The CDR3 runs from the conserved cysteine through the conserved F or W. Fields, in order: J gene, clone size, V gene, CDR3 length, D gene, CDR3 DNA, CDR3 protein. A D gene is named only where the DNA matches it firmly. Clone size is not always given. Where it is, it says once, few, many or a class for expanded clones.

J: TRBJ2-3
size: few
V: TRBV20-1
length: 13
D: NA
DNA: TGCAGTGCGGGTGTTCCGGGCACAGATACGCAGTATTTT
CDR3: CSAGVPGTDTQYF

J: TRBJ2-2
size: many
V: TRBV2
length: 14
D: NA
DNA: TGTGCCAGCAGTGTAACACCGAACACCGGGGAGCTGTTTTTT
CDR3: CASSVTPNTGELFF

J: TRBJ2-7
size: NA
V: TRBV9
length: 14
D: NA
DNA: TGTGCCAGCAGCGTTGGGGTTGGAACCTACGAGCAGTACTTC
CDR3: CASSVGVGTYEQYF

J: TRBJ1-1
size: few
V: TRBV9
length: 13
D: NA
DNA: TGTGCCAGCAGCCCTCATAGGGGACACGAAGCTTTCTTT
CDR3: CASSPHRGHEAFF

J: TRBJ1-1
size: NA
V: TRBV12-3/TRBV12-4
length: 15
D: NA
DNA: TGTGCCAGCAGTTTTAGTTCGACGGGGGGCACTGAAGCTTTCTTT
CDR3: CASSFSSTGGTEAFF

J: TRBJ1-6
size: few
V: TRBV9
length: 14
D: NA
DNA: TGTGCCAGCAGCGTAAGACAGATGAATTCACCCCTCCACTTT
CDR3: CASSVRQMNSPLHF

J: TRBJ1-5
size: NA
V: TRBV10-3
length: 15
D: NA
DNA: TGTGCCATCAGGCAGGACGGAGGAAGCAATCAGCCCCAGCATTTT
CDR3: CAIRQDGGSNQPQHF

J: TRBJ1-5
size: many
V: TRBV20-1
length: 16
D: NA
DNA: TGCAGTGCTAGGTCCGGGGTAGAGCTGCGCAATCAGCCCCAGCATTTT
CDR3: CSARSGVELRNQPQHF

J: TRBJ1-1
size: few
V: TRBV7-9
length: 13
D: NA
DNA: TGTGCCAGCAGCTTAGAGGGTGGTCCACCGACGCCTTTT
CDR3: CASSLEGGPPTPF

J: TRBJ2-1
size: few
V: TRBV20-1
length: 15
D: NA
DNA: TGCAGTGCAACATATCGGACTCATTCCTACAATGAGCAGTTCTTC
CDR3: CSATYRTHSYNEQFF

J: TRBJ2-7
size: NA
V: TRBV7-2
length: 13
D: NA
DNA: TGTGCCAGCAGCTTAGGACAAAGAGGGTGGGAGTACTTC
CDR3: CASSLGQRGWEYF

J: TRBJ2-1
size: NA
V: TRBV20-1
length: 14
D: NA
DNA: TGCAGTGCTAGAGATTCGGTGGGGGGCGGTGAGCAGTTCTTC
CDR3: CSARDSVGGGEQFF

J: TRBJ2-7
size: many
V: TRBV29-1
length: 13
D: NA
DNA: TGCAGCGTTGAAGTACGGATAGGGGGGGAGCAGTACTTC
CDR3: CSVEVRIGGEQYF

J: TRBJ2-5
size: many
V: TRBV4-3
length: 13
D: NA
DNA: TGCGCCAGCAGCCAAAACAGTCAGGAGACCCAGTACTTC
CDR3: CASSQNSQETQYF

J: TRBJ2-1
size: few
V: TRBV7-2
length: 14
D: NA
DNA: TGTGCCAGCAGCTTACTGGCGACCTACAATGAGCAGTTCTTC
CDR3: CASSLLATYNEQFF

J: TRBJ2-5
size: once
V: TRBV7-2
length: 15
D: NA
DNA: TGTGCCAGCAGCTTCCGATTAGGGGTAGGAGAGACCCAGTACTTC
CDR3: CASSFRLGVGETQYF

J: TRBJ2-7
size: few
V: TRBV20-1
length: 15
D: TRBD1
DNA: TGCAGTGCTAGCCGAGCGTGGCAGGGGGCCCACGAGCAGTACTTC
CDR3: CSASRAWQGAHEQYF

J: TRBJ2-1
size: once
V: TRBV12-3/TRBV12-4
length: 23
D: TRBD2
DNA: TGTGCCAGCAGTTTAAGGCCCGCGAATTTACTAGCGGGAGGGCCAAGGTCCTACAATGAGCAGTTCTTC
CDR3: CASSLRPANLLAGGPRSYNEQFF

J: TRBJ2-2
size: NA
V: TRBV7-9
length: 14
D: NA
DNA: TGTGCTAGCCGACATCGGCCGAACACCGGGGAGCTGTTTTTT
CDR3: CASRHRPNTGELFF

J: TRBJ2-1
size: many
V: TRBV7-3
length: 16
D: TRBD2
DNA: TGTGCCAGCAGCTTATCACTAGCGGGAGGAGGTAATGAGCAGTTCTTC
CDR3: CASSLSLAGGGNEQFF